This T cell receptor beta chain was sequenced for a study of shared clonotypes between healthy human individuals. About the study: CD4 naive cells filled three plates per donor, CD4 memory three, CD8 naive two and CD8 memory one.

Germline V CDR1 and CDR2: MNHNS, SASEGT. The V end was cut by 3 bases, the J end by 6 bases, with 15 bases between. CDR3 length: 14 residues. General study results and limits: Naive subsets tended to show greater estimated richness than memory subsets. Specimens sampled were limited to blood, with tissue repertoires likely differing. Rarefaction demonstrated incomplete sorted-subset sequencing despite large depth.

Generated by immunoSEQ multiplex PCR, the TCRdb table keeps only in-frame clones and is missing some. The sample holds roughly 2,500,000 clones; roughly 93% are singletons and the top ten take 0.36%. As regards this clone: Its antigen is currently unknown.

This receptor was identified in a man aged 18 to 29 in good health. Some clones in this sample may be carry-over from other donors' samples. The chain recombines TRBV6-1 with TRBJ2-7; D is ambiguous. The specimen sequenced was naive CD4+ T cells from PBMCs. The subset is: CD45RA+ positively selected. CDR3: CASSEVGPISEQYF. CDR3 DNA: TGTGCCAGCAGTGAGGTTGGGCCAATCTCCGAGCAGTACTTC.